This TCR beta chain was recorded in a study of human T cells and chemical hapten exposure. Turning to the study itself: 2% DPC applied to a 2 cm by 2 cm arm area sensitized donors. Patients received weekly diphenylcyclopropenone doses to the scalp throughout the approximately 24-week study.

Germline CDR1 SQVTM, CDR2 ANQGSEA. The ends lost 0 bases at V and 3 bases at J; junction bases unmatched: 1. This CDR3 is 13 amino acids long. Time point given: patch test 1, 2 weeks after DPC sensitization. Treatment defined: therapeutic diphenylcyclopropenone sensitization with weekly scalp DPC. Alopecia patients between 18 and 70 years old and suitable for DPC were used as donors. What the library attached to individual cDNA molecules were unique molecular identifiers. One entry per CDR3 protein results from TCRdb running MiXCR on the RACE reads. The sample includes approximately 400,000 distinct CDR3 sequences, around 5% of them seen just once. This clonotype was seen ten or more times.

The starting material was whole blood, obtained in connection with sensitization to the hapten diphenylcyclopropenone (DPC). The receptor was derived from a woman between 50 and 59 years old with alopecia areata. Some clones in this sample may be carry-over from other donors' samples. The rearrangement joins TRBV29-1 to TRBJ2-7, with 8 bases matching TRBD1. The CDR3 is CSVEETGDYEQYF. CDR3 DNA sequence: TGCAGCGTTGAAGAGACAGGGGACTACGAGCAGTACTTC.